This note documents a single T cell receptor beta chain sequence. This specimen comes from a study of blood T cell repertoires in COVID-19. About the study: The United States, Italy and Spain provided the acute and convalescent COVID-19 samples. In each case, the material was cDNA or gDNA derived from T cells, B-cell-depleted T cells, or PBMCs.

The V gene's germline CDR1 is LNHDA and CDR2 SQIVND (reference sequence). This CDR3 has 12 amino acids. V lost 1 base and J lost 6, with 7 bases in between. Profiling relied on immunoSEQ multiplex PCR, and the TCRdb table lists in-frame clones only, not all of them. The data contain 160,000 or so clones, about 88% of them singletons. The receptor comes from a man aged 55-75 years with active or convalescent COVID-19. This sequence joins TRBV19 and TRBJ2-7; D might be TRBD1 (5 bases). Sequenced: peripheral blood. CDR3 protein: CASSIGDSEQYF. In DNA form, the CDR3 reads TGTGCCAGTAGTATAGGCGACAGCGAGCAGTACTTC.